The sequence of this T cell receptor beta chain was determined in a study of shared clonotypes between healthy human individuals. Study-level points and caveats: Larger estimated richness was generally recorded for naive subsets relative to memory subsets.

The CDR3 is made up of 15 amino acids. Germline V gene lookup returns CDR1 SQVTM and CDR2 ANQGSEA. V trimming: 7 bases; J trimming: 6 bases; junction bases outside the gene matches: 13. Comment on this clone: The antigen is not known.

Measured with immunoSEQ multiplex PCR; TCRdb has only the in-frame clones, and not every one. The sample has millions of clones, 85% to 95% seen once. The sample consisted of naive CD4+ T cells sorted from blood. Subset noted: CD45RA+ positively selected. The TCR originated in a man younger than 35 in good health. The V and J genes are TRBV29-1 and TRBJ2-1, with TRBD1 identical over 9 bases. In DNA, the CDR3 is TGCAGCGCCCCCCTCCCGGGACAGGGAGCCAATGAGCAGTTCTTC. This gives the protein CSAPLPGQGANEQFF.